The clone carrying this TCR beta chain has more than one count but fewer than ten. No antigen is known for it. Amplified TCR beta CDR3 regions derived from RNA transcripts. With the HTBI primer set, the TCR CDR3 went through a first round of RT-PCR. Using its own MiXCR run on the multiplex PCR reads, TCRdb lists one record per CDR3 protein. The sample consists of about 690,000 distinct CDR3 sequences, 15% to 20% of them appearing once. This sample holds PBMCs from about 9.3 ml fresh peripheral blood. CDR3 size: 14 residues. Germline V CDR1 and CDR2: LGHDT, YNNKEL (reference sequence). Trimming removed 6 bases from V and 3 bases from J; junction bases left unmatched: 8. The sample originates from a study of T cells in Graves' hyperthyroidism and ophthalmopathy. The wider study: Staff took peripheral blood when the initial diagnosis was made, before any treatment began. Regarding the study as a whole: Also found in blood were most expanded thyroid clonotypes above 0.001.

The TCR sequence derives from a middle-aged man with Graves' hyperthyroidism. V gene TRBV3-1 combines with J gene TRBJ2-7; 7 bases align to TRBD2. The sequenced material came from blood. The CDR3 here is CASSPSGTRYEQYF. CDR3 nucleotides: TGTGCCAGCAGTCCCAGCGGGACCCGCTACGAGCAGTACTTC.